This T cell receptor (beta chain) was observed in a study of PD-1 blockade in classical Hodgkin lymphoma (dated by TCRdb to 2020 to 2021). Notes on the research overall: The study used TCR beta sequencing and CyTOF to define a peripheral blood immune signature of response to PD-1 blockade in classical Hodgkin lymphoma. Broad study findings and their caveats: Baseline TCR diversity was reported to be lower in newly diagnosed patients than in healthy donors and to be lower still in relapsed/refractory patients. The study covered only a single clinical trial cohort, and the causes of the repertoire differences, possibly disease activity or prior therapy, were still not defined.

In the paper's terms, the time point label means: newly diagnosed, previously untreated cHL patient sample. CD4+ T cells were purified from thawed PBMCs by magnetic negative selection with a Miltenyi CD4+ T cell isolation kit. To serve as a comparison group for the relapsed/refractory trial patients, PBMCs were sequenced from patients with newly diagnosed, previously untreated classical Hodgkin lymphoma. After peripheral blood was drawn into 8 mL Vacutainer Cell Preparation Tubes, PBMCs were isolated by centrifugation and then cryopreserved. Purified CD4+ and CD8+ fractions were prepared only for cases with an additional available PBMC sample. Magnetically labelled cells were removed on LS columns in a quadroMACS separator, and the flow-through was retained as the purified fraction. The CDR3 contains 13 residues, cysteine and phenylalanine counted. Only the CDR3 DNA is retained, 39 bases long and in frame from the first base. The junction shows trimming of 5 bases on V and 4 bases on J, plus 10 bases between the germline ends. The germline V gene sets CDR1 to MGHDK and CDR2 to SYGVNS.

The Qiagen DNeasy kit was used to extract genomic DNA both from unsorted PBMCs and from the negatively selected CD4+ and CD8+ fractions. TCR beta CDR3 regions were subjected to amplification by immunoSEQ multiplex PCR with primers that anneal to V and J segments. A synthetic immune receptor repertoire was used to minimize amplification bias, and remaining bias was computationally removed after sequencing. The study's processing was this. Custom Python scripts were used to quantify repertoire diversity as the Shannon entropy index. Unsorted, CD4+ and CD8+ repertoires were analyzed separately, except in combined analyses where CD4+ and CD8+ sequences were merged in silico. The table was pulled from immuneACCESS by TCRdb, which kept in-frame rearrangements only. Such tables lose some clones; where checked, under half of the loss comes from unresolved V genes, and the rest has no known cause. Clone size and the V and J calls come from that table; the DNA yielded D and trimming. Counted in this sample were under 35,000 clones; 89% of them appeared once. Of the sample, about 0.32% falls within the top ten clones.

As to this clone: What antigen it recognizes has not been identified. Per-base qualities were not stored, and no clone one base away is much larger.

The sequence derives from a human donor with classical Hodgkin lymphoma. This sequence uses TRBV25-1 and TRBJ2-3; TRBD2 might be the D gene, on 5 matching bases. The material sequenced was CD4+ T cells from blood. The DNA is TGTGCCAGCAGTCCGTTCGGGGCAGATACGCAGTATTTT. Translated, it reads CASSPFGADTQYF.